This T cell receptor (beta chain) was captured by sequencing in a study of blood T cell repertoires in COVID-19. Study overall: Samples representing acute and convalescent COVID-19 were sourced from the United States, Italy and Spain. The cDNA or gDNA used as material had been derived from T cells, B-cell-depleted T cells, or PBMCs.

The data were produced by immunoSEQ multiplex PCR, yet TCRdb's version contains in-frame clones alone and is incomplete. The table shows about 270,000 clones, with 88% occurring only once. Enrollees, about 18 to 90 years old, lived in fewer than 25 US areas. Losses at the gene ends were 5 bases for V and 5 bases for J; bases not matched to a gene: 10. The CDR3 has 16 amino acids. Germline lookup yields CDR1 SGHVS and CDR2 FNYEAQ. Sample: PBMCs or T cells enriched from blood (not recorded which). This receptor was identified in a woman between 35 and 50 years old with acute COVID-19. This chain links TRBV7-6 with TRBJ2-3; 10 bases line up with TRBD2. In DNA, the CDR3 is TGTGCCAGCAGCCTAAAAGCGGGAGGGGAGGAAGATACGCAGTATTTT. Amino acids: CASSLKAGGEEDTQYF. The full variable domain, rest sourced from reference TRBV7-6 and TRBJ2-3, is GAGVSQSPRYKVTKRGQDVALRCDPISGHVSLYWYRQALGQGPEFLTYFNYEAQQDKSGLPNDRFSAERPEGSISTLTIQRTEQRDSAMYRCASSLKAGGEEDTQYFGPGTRLTVL.